The T cell receptor beta chain under discussion was sequenced for a study of blood T cell repertoires in COVID-19. Study as a whole: Material from acute and convalescent COVID-19 was sourced from the United States, Italy and Spain. The analysed material was cDNA or gDNA that came from T cells, B-cell-depleted T cells, or PBMCs.

V lost 0 bases to trimming and J lost 8 bases, with 7 bases between them. CDR3 length: 12 amino acids. The V gene's germline CDR1 is GTSNPN and CDR2 SVGIG (reference sequence). Here immunoSEQ multiplex PCR was the method, and the copy in TCRdb shows in-frame clones only, minus some. The table lists fewer than 200,000 clones, around 79% of them singletons. Individuals aged about 18 to 89 years were recruited from approximately 22 US areas. Participant-given clinical history determined each cohort assignment. The rearrangement joins TRBV30 to TRBJ1-4, with D uncertain. Input material: PBMCs or T cells enriched from blood (not recorded which). This clonotype was obtained from a woman in her 70s in a cohort exposed to, infected with or recovered from COVID-19 (not recorded which). The CDR3 DNA reads TGTGCCTGGAGTGTAAACGGGGAAAAACTGTTTTTT. Amino acid sequence: CAWSVNGEKLFF.